This is a list of T cell receptor beta chains from one sample in a study of PD-L1 blockade in urothelial cancer. Only in-frame clones appear in the TCRdb table, and some are missing; sequencing was by immunoSEQ multiplex PCR. The repertoire includes 40,000 or so clones, roughly 80% of them detected once, and approximately 2.9% sits in the top ten. Specimen: PBMCs, collected around atezolizumab (anti-PD-L1) treatment. These receptors were obtained from a man in his 70s with urothelial cancer. Both conserved end residues are part of each CDR3. Fields, in order: J gene, clone size, V gene, D gene, CDR3 DNA, CDR3 protein. The D gene is left open where the match is weak. Clone size is given for some rows only: seen once, a few or many times, or a class if the clone is expanded.

J gene: TRBJ1-1; clone size: .; V gene: TRBV5-4; D gene: TRBD1; CDR3 DNA: TGTGCCAGCAGCTTGGGACAGGGGGGCTCTGAAGCTTTCTTT; CDR3 protein: CASSLGQGGSEAFF
J gene: TRBJ2-7; clone size: .; V gene: TRBV12-5; D gene: .; CDR3 DNA: TGTGCTAGTGGTTTAGGGGACAAGGGTTCTGGCGAGCAGTACTTC; CDR3 protein: CASGLGDKGSGEQYF
J gene: TRBJ1-1; clone size: few; V gene: TRBV28; D gene: .; CDR3 DNA: TGTGCCAGCAGTTACCCACAAGAAATGAACACTGAAGCTTTCTTT; CDR3 protein: CASSYPQEMNTEAFF
J gene: TRBJ1-5; clone size: medium-sized; V gene: TRBV18; D gene: TRBD1; CDR3 DNA: TGTGCCAGCTCCGACAGGACAGGGGCAGATCAGCCCCAGCATTTT; CDR3 protein: CASSDRTGADQPQHF
J gene: TRBJ2-1; clone size: .; V gene: TRBV7-3; D gene: .; CDR3 DNA: TGTGCCAGCAGCCCCTCGTGGGAGGAGTTCTACAATGAGCAGTTCTTC; CDR3 protein: CASSPSWEEFYNEQFF
J gene: TRBJ1-5; clone size: .; V gene: TRBV7-2; D gene: .; CDR3 DNA: TGTGCCAGCAGCTCGGGGTTCAATCAGCCCCAGCATTTT; CDR3 protein: CASSSGFNQPQHF
J gene: TRBJ2-3; clone size: .; V gene: TRBV29-1; D gene: .; CDR3 DNA: TGCAGCGTTGTTCAGGGGACCGGCGCAGATACGCAGTATTTT; CDR3 protein: CSVVQGTGADTQYF
J gene: TRBJ2-3; clone size: few; V gene: TRBV7-2; D gene: .; CDR3 DNA: TGTGCCAGCAGCCCCGAGCTTACAGATACGCAGTATTTT; CDR3 protein: CASSPELTDTQYF
J gene: TRBJ2-5; clone size: .; V gene: TRBV27; D gene: TRBD2; CDR3 DNA: TGTGCCAGCAGACATAGGACTAGCGGGGTTCAAGAGACCCAGTACTTC; CDR3 protein: CASRHRTSGVQETQYF
J gene: TRBJ1-5; clone size: few; V gene: TRBV6-6; D gene: .; CDR3 DNA: TGTGCCAGCTTGGTCGGGGTCGATCAGCCCCAGCATTTT; CDR3 protein: CASLVGVDQPQHF
J gene: TRBJ2-2; clone size: .; V gene: TRBV12-5; D gene: TRBD1; CDR3 DNA: TGTGCTAGTGGTTTACAGGGGACCGGGGAGCTGTTTTTT; CDR3 protein: CASGLQGTGELFF
J gene: TRBJ2-4; clone size: .; V gene: TRBV5-6; D gene: TRBD2; CDR3 DNA: TGTGCCAGCACCCAAATAGCGGGGGGCAAGGCCCAAAACATTCAGTACTTC; CDR3 protein: CASTQIAGGKAQNIQYF
J gene: TRBJ2-7; clone size: .; V gene: TRBV4-3; D gene: TRBD1; CDR3 DNA: TGCGCCAGCAGCCAAGAAAGGGACAGGGGTCTCTACGAGCAGTACTTC; CDR3 protein: CASSQERDRGLYEQYF
J gene: TRBJ2-2; clone size: .; V gene: TRBV13; D gene: .; CDR3 DNA: TGTGCCAGCAGCTTAGACGGGAATCCCGGGGAGCTGTTTTTT; CDR3 protein: CASSLDGNPGELFF
J gene: TRBJ1-5; clone size: .; V gene: TRBV7-9; D gene: .; CDR3 DNA: TGTGCCAGCAGCTTACATACGGGAACCAATCAGCCCCAGCATTTT; CDR3 protein: CASSLHTGTNQPQHF
J gene: TRBJ1-1; clone size: .; V gene: TRBV19; D gene: TRBD1; CDR3 DNA: TGTGCCAGTAGACTGGCTGCAGGGGGTCGGAACACTGAAGCTTTCTTT; CDR3 protein: CASRLAAGGRNTEAFF
J gene: TRBJ2-7; clone size: few; V gene: TRBV6-1; D gene: .; CDR3 DNA: TGTGCCAGCGGAAGACAGGGACTTAGCTCCTACGAGCAGTACTTC; CDR3 protein: CASGRQGLSSYEQYF
J gene: TRBJ1-3; clone size: .; V gene: TRBV5-6; D gene: TRBD1; CDR3 DNA: TGTGCCAGCAGCGAGTACAGGGGATTTGGAGGAAACACCATATATTTT; CDR3 protein: CASSEYRGFGGNTIYF
J gene: TRBJ2-7; clone size: few; V gene: TRBV28; D gene: .; CDR3 DNA: TGTGCCAGCAGTGGGGGGTATCCCTCCTCTTACGAGCAGTACTTC; CDR3 protein: CASSGGYPSSYEQYF
J gene: TRBJ1-4; clone size: .; V gene: TRBV5-4; D gene: .; CDR3 DNA: TGTGCCAGCAGCCCTTGGACCGGGGAAGATAATGAAAAACTGTTTTTT; CDR3 protein: CASSPWTGEDNEKLFF
J gene: TRBJ1-5; clone size: .; V gene: TRBV6-5; D gene: .; CDR3 DNA: TGTGCCAGCAGAGGGACGGGGGATCAGCCCCAGCATTTT; CDR3 protein: CASRGTGDQPQHF
J gene: TRBJ2-2; clone size: .; V gene: TRBV5-1; D gene: TRBD1; CDR3 DNA: TGCGCCAGCAGTTTTCAGGGGGTACCCGGGGAGCTGTTTTTT; CDR3 protein: CASSFQGVPGELFF
J gene: TRBJ2-4; clone size: .; V gene: TRBV10-3; D gene: .; CDR3 DNA: TGTGCCATCAGTGACCCGGCGGAGCCGGCCAAAAACATTCAGTACTTC; CDR3 protein: CAISDPAEPAKNIQYF
J gene: TRBJ1-5; clone size: .; V gene: TRBV6-1; D gene: .; CDR3 DNA: TGTGCCAGCAGCTTCAGGGATAGCAATCAGCCCCAGCATTTT; CDR3 protein: CASSFRDSNQPQHF
J gene: TRBJ2-7; clone size: .; V gene: TRBV6-1; D gene: TRBD1; CDR3 DNA: TGTGCCAGCAGCACCGGGACAGCAAGCTCCTACGAGCAGTACTTC; CDR3 protein: CASSTGTASSYEQYF
J gene: TRBJ2-6; clone size: .; V gene: TRBV30; D gene: .; CDR3 DNA: TGTGCCTGGAGTAGGGGGAGAACCAGCTCTGGGGCCAACGTCCTGACTTTC; CDR3 protein: CAWSRGRTSSGANVLTF
J gene: TRBJ2-7; clone size: .; V gene: TRBV4-2; D gene: .; CDR3 DNA: TGTGCCAGCAGCCAGGGAAAAACGACAGGCTCCTACGAGCAGTACTTC; CDR3 protein: CASSQGKTTGSYEQYF
J gene: TRBJ2-1; clone size: .; V gene: TRBV9; D gene: TRBD2; CDR3 DNA: TGTGCCAGCAGCAAACTAGCGGGGGCTAATGAGCAGTTCTTC; CDR3 protein: CASSKLAGANEQFF